This entry features one T cell receptor beta chain sequence. The antigen it binds to is not known. Base qualities are not at hand, and no much larger clone is one base apart. This specimen comes from a study of regulatory T cells in long-lasting Graves disease (dated by TCRdb to about 2021). Describing the broader study: Patients with newly diagnosed Graves' disease had been on antithyroid drugs for under 3 months. This study used TCR sequencing and RNA sequencing of peripheral blood to compare persistent Graves' disease patients against newly diagnosed Graves' disease patients. A total of about 35 samples underwent TCR sequencing: approximately 13 from persistent and around 20 from newly diagnosed Graves' disease patients. The study took place in China and was registered as a clinical trial. What the study reported, not specific to this receptor: Preferential use of TRBV28, TRBJ1-2 and TRBJ2-5 was observed in persistent disease, whereas TRBV20-1 and TRBJ2-1 were favored in newly diagnosed disease. As a limitation, the authors acknowledged that the small sample size may reduce accuracy. Only peripheral blood was studied, because thyroid tissue, the primary lesion, was inaccessible. Persistent patients shared more public clonotypes among themselves (under 3,000) than newly diagnosed patients did (approximately 900). Only the TCR beta chain was sequenced and analyzed. Persistent Graves' disease patients showed lower TCR Shannon entropy and fewer highly expanded clones than newly diagnosed patients, suggesting clonal expansion.

The sample's time point label, decoded: newly diagnosed GD, antithyroid drugs for less than 3 months. For both TCR sequencing and RNA sequencing, RNA was extracted from PBMCs using TRIzol. The diagnosis of Graves' disease was made according to American Thyroid Association guidelines. Patients were recruited from an endocrinology department in Xi'an, China. From each patient, about 8.9 milliliters of peripheral blood was collected into an EDTA anticoagulant tube. Ficoll Paque Plus density gradient separation was used to isolate PBMCs, and no further T cell sorting was performed. An Agilent 2100 Bioanalyzer and agarose gel were used to check RNA quality, while a NanoDrop 2000 measured RNA concentration. Library method: multiplex PCR. Instrument used: Illumina HiSeq 4000. To build TCR beta libraries, CDR3 regions were amplified by Arm-PCR using iRepertoire HTBI primers. Before sequencing, the PCR products went through gel purification. Regarding the original processing steps: A total of fewer than 70 TRBV and approximately 13 TRBJ segments were identified across samples and were used for gene usage analysis of CDR3 amino acid clonotypes. Filtered high-quality paired reads were merged into contigs using COPE and FqMerger. BLAST was used to align contigs to the IMGT TRBV, TRBD and TRBJ reference genes, and CDR3 was defined following IMGT. Clonotypes above 0.1% frequency were classified as highly expanded clones. Shannon entropy was used to measure repertoire diversity, and the Gini coefficient was used to measure V-J evenness. Public clonotypes were defined as clonotypes shared by more than one individual. In TCRdb, the public reads were trimmed at Q25 with fastp and aligned with MiXCR, with productive beta chains retained. Every entry covers one CDR3 protein and lists the most common genes and DNA from its rows. The V and J calls and clone size come from TCRdb's table, not from the authors' own analysis. The sample contains around 250,000 distinct CDR3 sequences, 18% of them found a single time. The leading ten clones occupy about 15% of the sample.

As encoded in the germline V gene, CDR1 is SGHTA while CDR2 is FQGNSA. Measured from the cysteine to the phenylalanine, the CDR3 is 14 residues long. The only DNA kept is the CDR3, 42 bases in frame from the first base. V loses 6 bases, J loses 11 bases, and the germline ends lie 20 bases apart. The same data also contributed to another study, on T cells in Graves' hyperthyroidism and ophthalmopathy. Drawing on the second study: Stable Graves' hyperthyroidism was defined as no progression to ophthalmopathy during 18 months of follow-up. Hyperthyroidism patients were newly diagnosed, had a disease duration of under 2 months, and were aged 18 to 65 years. Patients with uncontrolled infections, other autoimmune diseases, pregnancy or lactation were excluded. Diagnoses relied on clinical symptoms, serum thyroxine and TRAb, thyroid ultrasound and orbital computed tomography. For the first round of RT-PCR on the TCR CDR3, the HTBI primer set was used together with the Qiagen OneStep RT-PCR kit. Blood samples also contained most of the expanded thyroid clonotypes (frequency above 0.001), which suggests that blood repertoires may reflect thyroid immune responses. Ophthalmopathy was separated from stable hyperthyroidism by a 13 V-J signature model, with around 88% sensitivity and approximately 81% specificity obtained in cross-validation and 80%/75% obtained in testing. During validation, the model predicted progression to ophthalmopathy a median of approximately 6.5 months ahead of onset, with roughly 65% sensitivity and about 75% specificity. To identify distinguishing TCR V-J signatures, a discovery cohort of around 98 patients was used, comprising some 45 with Graves' ophthalmopathy and around 60 with stable Graves' hyperthyroidism. Prospective prediction of ophthalmopathy was tested in an independent validation cohort consisting of fewer than 20 hyperthyroidism patients and 15 to 17 patients who later progressed to ophthalmopathy. The roughly 91 discovery patients were randomly divided into training and test sets at a 7:3 ratio. In addition, the study compared T-cell repertoires in thyroid tissue and in blood from five or six Graves' hyperthyroidism patients. Once sampling was done, hyperthyroidism patients were given methimazole at a starting dose of 30 mg daily, whereas ophthalmopathy patients were given high-dose intravenous methylprednisolone. The libraries were constructed in a second round of multiplex PCR and then size-selected and purified. Libraries were sequenced paired-end with 100 bp reads on an Illumina HiSeq2000. SOAPnuke was used to process the raw data, with reads discarded if the reads contained adapters or uncalled bases, had a mean Phred below 15, or lacked an exact constant-primer or identifier match. COPE v1.2.5 was used to merge high-quality paired reads, and clonotypes were defined as unique nucleotide sequences. Clonotypes were aligned to IMGT TRBV, TRBD and TRBJ reference segments using MiTCR v1.1. The analysis included only V-J combinations with a frequency above 0.0001, which together covered over 98% of the repertoires. The TCS score was defined as F50 (clonal expansion) divided by E x V (chaos), with BLOSUM62-based TCRdist calculated between CDR3 peptides within each V-J. Welch's t-statistics and random forest reduced roughly 500 V-J features to 10 to 15, which were used in a naive Bayes classifier (R e1071). No statistical method was used to fix the sample size in advance, and group allocation was not hidden from the investigators. The paper reports TCR Vbeta CDR3 sequencing of fewer than 150 peripheral blood samples: 43 ophthalmopathy, fewer than 85 hyperthyroidism and approximately 17 progressor patients.

The clonotype comes from a woman aged 25 to 39 with Graves disease. Donor details come from another sample of the same person, matched by shared clones. Specimen: peripheral blood mononuclear cells (PBMCs), collected at new diagnosis, from a patient treated with antithyroid drugs. The chain links TRBV7-2 with TRBJ1-5; TRBD1 could be the D gene, as 5 bases match. The CDR3 protein: CASRSQGVQSAQHF. The nucleotide sequence reads TGTGCCAGCAGGTCGCAGGGAGTGCAATCAGCCCAGCATTTT.